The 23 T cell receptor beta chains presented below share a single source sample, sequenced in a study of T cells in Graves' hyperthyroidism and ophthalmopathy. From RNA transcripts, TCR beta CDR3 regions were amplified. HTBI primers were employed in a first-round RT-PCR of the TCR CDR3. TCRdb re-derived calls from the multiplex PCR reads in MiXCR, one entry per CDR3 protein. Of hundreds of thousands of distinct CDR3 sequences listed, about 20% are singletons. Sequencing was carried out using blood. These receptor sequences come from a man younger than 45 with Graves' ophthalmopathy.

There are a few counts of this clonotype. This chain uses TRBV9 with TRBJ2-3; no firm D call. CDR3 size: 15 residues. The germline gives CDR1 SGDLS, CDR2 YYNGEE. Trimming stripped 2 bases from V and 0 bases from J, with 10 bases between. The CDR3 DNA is TGTGCCAGCAGCGTCCTAGGATATAGCACAGATACGCAGTATTTT. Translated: CASSVLGYSTDTQYF.

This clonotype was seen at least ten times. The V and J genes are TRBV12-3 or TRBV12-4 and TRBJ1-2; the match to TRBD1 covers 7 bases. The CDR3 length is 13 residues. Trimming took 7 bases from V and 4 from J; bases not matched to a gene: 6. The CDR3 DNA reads TGTGCCAGCATGGATGGGACAGTCTATGGCTACACCTTC. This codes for CASMDGTVYGYTF.

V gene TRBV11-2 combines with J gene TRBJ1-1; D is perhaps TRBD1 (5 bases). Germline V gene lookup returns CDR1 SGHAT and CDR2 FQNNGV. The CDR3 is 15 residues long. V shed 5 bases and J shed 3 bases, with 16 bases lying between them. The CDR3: CASSNSGGGDTEAFF. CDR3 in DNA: TGTGCCAGCAGCAACAGTGGGGGGGGGGACACTGAAGCTTTCTTT.

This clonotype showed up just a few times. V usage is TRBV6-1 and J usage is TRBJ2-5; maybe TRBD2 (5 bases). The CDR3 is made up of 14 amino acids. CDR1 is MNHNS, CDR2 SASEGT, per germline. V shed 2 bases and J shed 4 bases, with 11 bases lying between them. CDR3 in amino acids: CASSEFEGGETQYF. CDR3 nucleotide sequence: TGTGCCAGCAGTGAATTCGAGGGTGGAGAGACCCAGTACTTC.

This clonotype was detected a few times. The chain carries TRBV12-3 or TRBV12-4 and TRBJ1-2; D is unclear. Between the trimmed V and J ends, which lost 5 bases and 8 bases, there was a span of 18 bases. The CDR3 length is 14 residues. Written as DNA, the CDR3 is TGTGCCAGCAGTCCCCCGGGGAGGGTCGGGGGCTACACCTTC. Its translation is CASSPPGRVGGYTF.

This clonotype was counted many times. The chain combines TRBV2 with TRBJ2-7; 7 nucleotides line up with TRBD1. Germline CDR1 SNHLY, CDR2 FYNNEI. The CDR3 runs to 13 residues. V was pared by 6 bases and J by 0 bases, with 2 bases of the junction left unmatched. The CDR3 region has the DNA TGTGCCAGCAGGGGGACAGACTCCTACGAGCAGTACTTC. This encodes CASRGTDSYEQYF.

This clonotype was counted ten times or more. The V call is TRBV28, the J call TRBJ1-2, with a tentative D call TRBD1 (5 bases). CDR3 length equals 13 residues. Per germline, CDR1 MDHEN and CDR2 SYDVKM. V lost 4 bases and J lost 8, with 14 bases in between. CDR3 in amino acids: CASSSGTLWGYTF. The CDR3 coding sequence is TGTGCCAGCAGTTCCGGGACCCTTTGGGGCTACACCTTC.

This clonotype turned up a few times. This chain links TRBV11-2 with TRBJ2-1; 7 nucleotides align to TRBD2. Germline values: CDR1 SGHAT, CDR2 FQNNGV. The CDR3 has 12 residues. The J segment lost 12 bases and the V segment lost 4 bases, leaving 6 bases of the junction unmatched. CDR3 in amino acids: CASSSSAGRQFF. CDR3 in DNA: TGTGCCAGCAGCTCTTCAGCGGGAAGGCAGTTCTTC.

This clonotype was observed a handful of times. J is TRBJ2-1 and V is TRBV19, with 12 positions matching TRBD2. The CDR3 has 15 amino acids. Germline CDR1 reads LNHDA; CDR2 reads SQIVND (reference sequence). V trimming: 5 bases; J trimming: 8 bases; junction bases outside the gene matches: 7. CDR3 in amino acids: CASSSLTSGRDEQFF. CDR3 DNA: TGTGCCAGTAGTTCCCTGACTAGCGGGAGAGATGAGCAGTTCTTC.

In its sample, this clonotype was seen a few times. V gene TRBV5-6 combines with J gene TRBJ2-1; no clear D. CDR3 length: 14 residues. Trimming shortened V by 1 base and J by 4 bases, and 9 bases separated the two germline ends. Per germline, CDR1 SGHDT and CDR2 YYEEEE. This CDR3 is CASSLWHTYNEQFF. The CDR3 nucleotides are TGTGCCAGCAGCTTGTGGCACACTTACAATGAGCAGTTCTTC.

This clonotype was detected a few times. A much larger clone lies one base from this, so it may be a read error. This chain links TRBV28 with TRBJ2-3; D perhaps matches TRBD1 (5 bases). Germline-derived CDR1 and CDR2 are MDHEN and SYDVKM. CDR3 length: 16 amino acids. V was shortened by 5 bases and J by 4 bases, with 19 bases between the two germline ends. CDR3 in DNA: TGTGCCAGCAGTCCTGGGGCCTCCAGGGTGGCAGATACGCAGTATTTT. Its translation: CASSPGASRVADTQYF.

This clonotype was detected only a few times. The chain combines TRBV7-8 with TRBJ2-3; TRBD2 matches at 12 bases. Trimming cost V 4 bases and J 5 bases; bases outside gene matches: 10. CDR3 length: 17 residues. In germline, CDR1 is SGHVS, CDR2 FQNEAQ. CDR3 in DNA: TGTGCCAGCAGCTCCCGAAACCTAGCGGGAGGGGAAGATACGCAGTATTTT. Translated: CASSSRNLAGGEDTQYF.

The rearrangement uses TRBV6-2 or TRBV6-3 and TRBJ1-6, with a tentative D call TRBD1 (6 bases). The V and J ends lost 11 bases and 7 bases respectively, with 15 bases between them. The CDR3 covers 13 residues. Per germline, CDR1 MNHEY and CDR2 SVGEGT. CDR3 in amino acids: CAARTAVNSPLHF. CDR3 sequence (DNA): TGTGCCGCAAGGACAGCGGTAAATTCACCCCTCCACTTT.

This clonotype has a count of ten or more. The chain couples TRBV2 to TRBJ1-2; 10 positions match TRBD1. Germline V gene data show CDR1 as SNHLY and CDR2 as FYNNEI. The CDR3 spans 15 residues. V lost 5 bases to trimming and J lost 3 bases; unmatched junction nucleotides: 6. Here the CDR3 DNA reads TGTGCCAGCAGTTCCGGGACAGGGGTGTACTATGGCTACACCTTC. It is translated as CASSSGTGVYYGYTF.

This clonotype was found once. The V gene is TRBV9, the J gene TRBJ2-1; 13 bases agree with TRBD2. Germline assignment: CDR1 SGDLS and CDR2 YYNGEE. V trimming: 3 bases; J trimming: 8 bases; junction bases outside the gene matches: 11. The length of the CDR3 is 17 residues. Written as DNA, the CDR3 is TGTGCCAGCAGCGCCGACCGTGGACTAGCGGGAGTTGATGAGCAGTTCTTC. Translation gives CASSADRGLAGVDEQFF.

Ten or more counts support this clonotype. CDR3 in amino acids: CASSIGQALNGYTF. Written as DNA, the CDR3 is TGTGCCAGCAGTATAGGACAGGCCCTCAATGGCTACACCTTC. The chain joins TRBV28 to TRBJ1-2; TRBD1 matches 7 bases. This CDR3 is 14 amino acids long. Germline CDR1 MDHEN, CDR2 SYDVKM. V was pared by 5 bases and J by 6 bases, with 9 bases of the junction left unmatched.

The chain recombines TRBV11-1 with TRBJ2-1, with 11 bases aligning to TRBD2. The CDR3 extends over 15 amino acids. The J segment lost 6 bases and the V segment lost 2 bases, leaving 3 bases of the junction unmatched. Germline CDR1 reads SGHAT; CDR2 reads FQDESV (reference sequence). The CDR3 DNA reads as TGTGCCAGCAGCTTAAGCCTAGCGGGAGGCAATGAGCAGTTCTTC. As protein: CASSLSLAGGNEQFF.

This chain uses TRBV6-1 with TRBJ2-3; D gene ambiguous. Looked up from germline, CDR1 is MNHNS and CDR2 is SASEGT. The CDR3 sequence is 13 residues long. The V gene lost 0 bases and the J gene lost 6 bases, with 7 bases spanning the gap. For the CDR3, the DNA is TGTGCCAGCAGTGAAGCCCCGGTTGATACGCAGTATTTT. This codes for CASSEAPVDTQYF.

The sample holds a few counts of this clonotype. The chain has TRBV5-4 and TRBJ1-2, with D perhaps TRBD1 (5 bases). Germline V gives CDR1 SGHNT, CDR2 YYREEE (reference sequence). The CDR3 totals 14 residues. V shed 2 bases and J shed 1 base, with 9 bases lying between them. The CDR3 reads CASSFGHLNYGYTF. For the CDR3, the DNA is TGTGCCAGCAGCTTTGGACACCTTAACTATGGCTACACCTTC.

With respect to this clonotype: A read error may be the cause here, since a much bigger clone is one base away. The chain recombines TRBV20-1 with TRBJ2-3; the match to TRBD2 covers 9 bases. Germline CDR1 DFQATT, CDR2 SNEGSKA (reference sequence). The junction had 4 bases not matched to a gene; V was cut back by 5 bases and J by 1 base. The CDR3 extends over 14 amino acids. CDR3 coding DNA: TGCAGTGCTGTCATAGCGGGAGGCACAGATACGCAGTATTTT. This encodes CSAVIAGGTDTQYF.

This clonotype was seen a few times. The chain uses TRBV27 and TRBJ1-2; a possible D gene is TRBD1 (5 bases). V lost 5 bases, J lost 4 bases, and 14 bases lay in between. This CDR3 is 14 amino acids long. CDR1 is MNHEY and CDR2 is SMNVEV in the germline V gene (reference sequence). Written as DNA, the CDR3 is TGTGCCAGCAGTCCAAAGGCAGGGAGCTATGGCTACACCTTC. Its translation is CASSPKAGSYGYTF.

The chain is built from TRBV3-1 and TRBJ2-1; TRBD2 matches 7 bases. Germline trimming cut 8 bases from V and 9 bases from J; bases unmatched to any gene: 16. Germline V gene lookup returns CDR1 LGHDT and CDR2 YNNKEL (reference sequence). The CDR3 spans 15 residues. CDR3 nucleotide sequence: TGTGCCAGCTGCCCCGGGGGAGGGCCGTCGAGTGAGCAGTTCTTC. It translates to CASCPGGGPSSEQFF.

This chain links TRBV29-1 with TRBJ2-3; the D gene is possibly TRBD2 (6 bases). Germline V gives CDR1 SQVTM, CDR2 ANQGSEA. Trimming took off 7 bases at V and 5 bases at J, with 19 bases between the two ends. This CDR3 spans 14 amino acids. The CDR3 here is CSARLDATRDTQYF. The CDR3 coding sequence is TGCAGCGCCCGACTAGATGCGACTCGAGATACGCAGTATTTT.